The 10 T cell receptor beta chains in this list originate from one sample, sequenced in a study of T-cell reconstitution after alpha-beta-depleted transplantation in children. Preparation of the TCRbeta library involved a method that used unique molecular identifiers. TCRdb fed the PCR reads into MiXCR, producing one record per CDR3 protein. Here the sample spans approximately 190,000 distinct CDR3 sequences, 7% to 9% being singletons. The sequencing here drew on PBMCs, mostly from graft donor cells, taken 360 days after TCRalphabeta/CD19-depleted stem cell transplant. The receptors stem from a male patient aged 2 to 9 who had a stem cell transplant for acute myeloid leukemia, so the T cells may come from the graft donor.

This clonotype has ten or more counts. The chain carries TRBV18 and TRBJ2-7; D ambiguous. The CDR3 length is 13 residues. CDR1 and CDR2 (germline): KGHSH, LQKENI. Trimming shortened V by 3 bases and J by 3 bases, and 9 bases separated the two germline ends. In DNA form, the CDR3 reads TGTGCCAGCTCACCTTCGGACGGCTACGAGCAGTACGTC. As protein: CASSPSDGYEQYV.

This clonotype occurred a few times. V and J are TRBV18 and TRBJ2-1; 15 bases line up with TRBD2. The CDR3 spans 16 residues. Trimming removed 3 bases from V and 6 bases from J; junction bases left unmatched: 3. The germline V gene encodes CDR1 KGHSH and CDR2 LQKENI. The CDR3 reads CASSPPGLAGGNEQFF. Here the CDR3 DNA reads TGTGCCAGCTCACCGCCGGGACTAGCGGGGGGCAATGAGCAGTTCTTC.

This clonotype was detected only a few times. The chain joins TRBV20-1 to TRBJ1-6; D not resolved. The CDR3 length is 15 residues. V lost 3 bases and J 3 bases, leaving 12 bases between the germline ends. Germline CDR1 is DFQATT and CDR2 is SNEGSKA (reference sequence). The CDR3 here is CSASPTGIYNSPLHF. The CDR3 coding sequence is TGCAGTGCTAGTCCCACGGGGATCTATAATTCACCCCTCCACTTT.

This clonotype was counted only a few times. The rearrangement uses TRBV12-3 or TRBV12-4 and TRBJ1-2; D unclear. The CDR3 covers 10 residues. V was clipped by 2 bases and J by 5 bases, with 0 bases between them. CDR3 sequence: CASSLYGYTF. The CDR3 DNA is TGTGCCAGCAGTTTATATGGCTACACCTTC.

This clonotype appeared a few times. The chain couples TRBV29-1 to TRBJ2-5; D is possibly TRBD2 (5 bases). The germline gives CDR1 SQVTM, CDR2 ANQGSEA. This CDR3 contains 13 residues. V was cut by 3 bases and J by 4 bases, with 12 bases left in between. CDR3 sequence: CSVDEGSRETQYF. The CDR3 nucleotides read TGCAGCGTTGATGAGGGTTCGCGAGAGACCCAGTACTTC.

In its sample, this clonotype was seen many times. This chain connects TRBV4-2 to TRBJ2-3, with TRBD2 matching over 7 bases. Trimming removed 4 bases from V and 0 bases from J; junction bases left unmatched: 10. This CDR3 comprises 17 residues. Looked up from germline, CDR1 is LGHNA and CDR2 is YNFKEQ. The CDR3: CASSPHLLAPSTDTQYF. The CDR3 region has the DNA TGTGCCAGCAGCCCCCACTTACTAGCGCCTAGCACAGATACGCAGTATTTT.

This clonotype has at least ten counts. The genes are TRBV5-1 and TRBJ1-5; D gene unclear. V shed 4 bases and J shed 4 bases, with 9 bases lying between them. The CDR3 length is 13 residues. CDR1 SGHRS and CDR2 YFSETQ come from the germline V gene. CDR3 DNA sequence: TGCGCCAGCAGCCCCGCCGGAAATCAGCCCCAGCATTTT. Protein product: CASSPAGNQPQHF.

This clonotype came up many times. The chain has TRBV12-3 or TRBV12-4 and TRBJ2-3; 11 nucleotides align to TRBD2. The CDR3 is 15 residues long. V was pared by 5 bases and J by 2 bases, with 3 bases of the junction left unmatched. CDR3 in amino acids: CASSLTSGTTDTQYF. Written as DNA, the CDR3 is TGTGCCAGCAGTCTGACTAGCGGGACCACAGATACGCAGTATTTT.

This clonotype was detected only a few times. The CDR3 reads CASTPQRQSNSYNEQFF. The CDR3 DNA reads TGTGCCAGCACCCCTCAACGACAGTCTAACTCCTACAATGAGCAGTTCTTC. The rearrangement uses TRBV7-8 and TRBJ2-1, with TRBD1 as a possible D gene (5 bases). CDR1 and CDR2 from the germline V gene are SGHVS and FQNEAQ. The CDR3 is 17 amino acids. Trimming stripped 7 bases from V and 0 bases from J, with 19 bases between.

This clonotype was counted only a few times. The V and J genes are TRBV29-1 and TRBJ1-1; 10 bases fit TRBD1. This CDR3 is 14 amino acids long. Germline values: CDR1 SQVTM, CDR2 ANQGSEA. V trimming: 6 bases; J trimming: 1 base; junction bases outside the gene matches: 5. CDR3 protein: CSVGQGDENTEAFF. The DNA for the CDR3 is TGCAGCGTCGGACAGGGGGATGAGAACACTGAAGCTTTCTTT.